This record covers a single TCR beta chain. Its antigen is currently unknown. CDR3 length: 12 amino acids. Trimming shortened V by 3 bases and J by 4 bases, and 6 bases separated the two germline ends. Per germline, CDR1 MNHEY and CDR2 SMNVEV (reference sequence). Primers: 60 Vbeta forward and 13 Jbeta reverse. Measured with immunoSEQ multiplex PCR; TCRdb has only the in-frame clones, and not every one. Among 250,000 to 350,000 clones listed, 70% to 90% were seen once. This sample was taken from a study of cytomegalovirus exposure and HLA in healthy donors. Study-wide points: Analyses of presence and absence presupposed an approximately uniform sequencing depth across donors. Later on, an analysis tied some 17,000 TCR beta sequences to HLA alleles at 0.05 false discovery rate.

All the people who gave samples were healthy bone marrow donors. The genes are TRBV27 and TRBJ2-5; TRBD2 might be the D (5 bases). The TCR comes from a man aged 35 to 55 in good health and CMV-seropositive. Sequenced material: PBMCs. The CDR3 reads CASSLAGETQYF. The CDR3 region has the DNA TGTGCCAGCAGTTTGGCGGGAGAGACCCAGTACTTC.